The rows below give T cell receptor beta chains drawn from one sample of a study of Ad26.COV2.S vaccination and SARS-CoV-2 variants. TCRdb keeps only in-frame clones here, not all; method: immunoSEQ multiplex PCR. The table includes fewer than 500,000 clones, approximately 92% detected once. Sequenced here: peripheral blood, sampled in a trial of Ad26.COV2.S vaccine versus placebo. The source of these receptors is a person between 18 and 65 years old who received the Ad26.COV2.S COVID-19 vaccine or a placebo. CDR3s include the opening cysteine and the closing phenylalanine or tryptophan.

cdr3_length v_call cdr3_aa
12 TRBV7-9 CASRQGTTEAFF
15 TRBV6-2/TRBV6-3 CASSKGVLAKNIQYF
15 TRBV6-5 CASRKDTSSYNEQFF
17 TRBV15 CATSREGVLSSYNEQFF
13 TRBV11-2 CASSLGGNYGYTF
15 TRBV24-1 CATRPSAGMNTEAFF
11 TRBV11-2 CASSDYRRAFF
15 TRBV11-3 CASSPRTGGINEQFF
15 TRBV10-1 CASILSGLSYNEQFF
13 TRBV6-6 CASTRGSTGELFF
17 TRBV6-2/TRBV6-3 CASSYSKDRALDQPQHF
15 TRBV7-2 CASSLASFQNYEQYF
16 TRBV7-2 CASSTNSGAHYNEQFF
15 TRBV7-9 CASSSSRQGDYGYTF
14 TRBV5-4 CASSFARTQETQYF
14 TRBV7-9 CASSIQGVLEKLFF
18 TRBV9 CASSVGPAHVTGNEKLFF
15 TRBV5-6 CASSFGRGWGQPQHF
13 TRBV6-6 CASSLGVSYGYTF
15 TRBV9 CASSAAGTPNNEQFF
15 TRBV19 CASSILAGDTDTQYF
17 TRBV5-5 CASSSRGGGTNNSPLHF
16 TRBV11-2 CASSLDRVGVNEKLFF
12 TRBV7-2 CASSNRESPLHF
16 TRBV24-1 CATSDSTGTGVHEQYF
13 TRBV19 CASRPAGVSGYTF
15 TRBV7-9 CASSPLDSIQETQYF
16 TRBV7-3 CASSLIGRVTTNEQFF
17 TRBV7-9 CASSLTARGPATGELFF
13 TRBV4-2 CASGDRGLGTQYF
13 TRBV7-2 CASSVGQDTEAFF
13 TRBV19 CATTPRGGETQYF
16 TRBV12-5 CASGSSPTLMNTEAFF
12 TRBV29-1 CSVETRRYGYTF
18 TRBV27 CASSFEVLRTSGYNEQFF
17 TRBV7-2 CASSLGSKTGGLSPLHF
16 TRBV5-1 CASSLQPPGSSTEAFF
14 TRBV29-1 CSVTGTGDGQPQHF
14 TRBV6-2/TRBV6-3 CASSFSGTKNIQYF
16 TRBV5-8 CATKPRLGRTNQPQHF
16 TRBV5-8 CASSSLRGRGYNEQFF
17 TRBV2 CASSEAGLWTANYGYTF
13 TRBV7-2 CASSRGGAETQYF